Shown below are 6 T cell receptor beta chains from a single sample sequenced in a study of T-cell memory formation after mild COVID-19. TCRdb processed the 5' RACE reads anew with MiXCR; each CDR3 protein has one entry. The sample comprises roughly 62,000 distinct CDR3 sequences, roughly 9.9% of which are singletons, and 1.1% rests with the top ten. Sequenced material: PBMCs or a T cell subset sorted from them (not recorded which). The receptors shown here come from a man between 18 and 35 years old who had mild COVID-19 (a few samples of this study predate the infection). Cell type and time point are not known.

The rearrangement uses TRBV7-2 and TRBJ2-5, with 8 bases that match TRBD1. Unmatched junction bases numbered 7, after V lost 5 bases and J lost 5 bases. The germline gives CDR1 SGHTA, CDR2 FQGNSA. The CDR3 sequence is 14 residues long. The CDR3 protein is CASSPQGAWETQYF. The CDR3, as DNA: TGTGCCAGCAGCCCCCAGGGGGCATGGGAGACCCAGTACTTC.

This clonotype has a count of ten or more. The J gene is TRBJ2-6, the V gene TRBV12-3 or TRBV12-4; D ambiguous. This CDR3 has 15 residues. Trimming pared 8 bases from V and 5 bases from J, leaving 16 bases between. DNA for the CDR3: TGTGCCAGCTCCTTGGGTGGGAATAGGGCCAACGTCCTGACTTTC. Amino acid sequence: CASSLGGNRANVLTF.

This clonotype has a handful of counts. CDR3 DNA sequence: TGCAGTGCTAGTGGGGGGGGCGCTGGCTATGGCTACACCTTC. Protein: CSASGGGAGYGYTF. V gene TRBV20-1 combines with J gene TRBJ1-2, with D perhaps TRBD1 (6 bases). The CDR3 length is 14 residues. Germline V gives CDR1 DFQATT, CDR2 SNEGSKA (reference sequence). V was clipped by 3 bases and J by 4 bases, with 15 bases between them.

In this sample, this clonotype turned up a few times. V usage is TRBV4-2 and J usage is TRBJ1-2, with unresolved D. V shed 0 bases and J shed 3 bases, with 14 bases lying between them. Looked up from germline, CDR1 is LGHNA and CDR2 is YNFKEQ. CDR3 length: 16 residues. As DNA, the CDR3 is TGTGCCAGCAGCCAAGAAATAACCACGGTCGACTATGGCTACACCTTC. Translation: CASSQEITTVDYGYTF.

The chain joins TRBV28 to TRBJ1-5; unclear D gene. CDR3 size: 12 residues. With 4 bases removed from V and 6 bases from J, the gap between germline ends came to 7 bases. Germline assignment: CDR1 MDHEN and CDR2 SYDVKM. The CDR3 DNA follows: TGTGCCAGCAGTTGGGCGGGTCAGCCCCAGCATTTT. Translated: CASSWAGQPQHF. The variable domain in full, with the rest retrieved from reference TRBV28 and TRBJ1-5, is DVKVTQSSRYLVKRTGEKVFLECVQDMDHENMFWYRQDPGLGLRLIYFSYDVKMKEKGDIPEGYSVSREKKERFSLILESASTNQTSMYLCASSWAGQPQHFGDGTRLSIL.

This clonotype was seen more than once but under ten times. V usage is TRBV3-1 and J usage is TRBJ2-5, with 8 bases fitting TRBD1. Germline assignment: CDR1 LGHDT and CDR2 YNNKEL (reference sequence). Trimming took 3 bases from V and 5 from J; bases not matched to a gene: 5. This CDR3 has 14 amino acids. The CDR3 nucleotides read TGTGCCAGCAGCCACGACAGGGGTCGGGAGACCCAGTACTTC. Translation: CASSHDRGRETQYF.